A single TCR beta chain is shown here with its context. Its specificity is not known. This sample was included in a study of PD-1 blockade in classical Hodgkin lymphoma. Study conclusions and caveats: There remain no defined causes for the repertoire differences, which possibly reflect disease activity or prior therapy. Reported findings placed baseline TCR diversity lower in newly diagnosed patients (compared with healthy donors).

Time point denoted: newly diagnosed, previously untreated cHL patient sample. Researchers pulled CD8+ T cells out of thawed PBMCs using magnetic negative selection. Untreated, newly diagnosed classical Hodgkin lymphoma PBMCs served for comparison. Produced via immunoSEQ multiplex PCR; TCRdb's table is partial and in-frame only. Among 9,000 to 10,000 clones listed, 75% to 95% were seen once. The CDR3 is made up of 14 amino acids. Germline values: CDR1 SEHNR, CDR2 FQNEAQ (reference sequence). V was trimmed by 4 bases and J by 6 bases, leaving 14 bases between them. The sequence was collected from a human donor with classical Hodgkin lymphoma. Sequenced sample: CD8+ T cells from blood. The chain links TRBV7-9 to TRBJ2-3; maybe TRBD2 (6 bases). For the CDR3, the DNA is TGTGCCAGCAGCTCCCGGTCGGGGGTGGATACGCAGTATTTT. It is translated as CASSSRSGVDTQYF.